The 22 T cell receptor beta chains below come from one sample, sequenced in a study of T-cell reconstitution after alpha-beta-depleted transplantation in children. Preparation of the TCRbeta library used unique molecular identifiers. TCRdb reprocessed the PCR reads via MiXCR and lists one record per CDR3 protein. The profile shows around 250,000 distinct CDR3 sequences, 20% to 30% of them singletons. This material consisted of PBMCs, taken before TCRalphabeta/CD19-depleted stem cell transplant. All receptors derive from a girl aged 2-10 years with Fanconi anemia, due to receive a stem cell transplant.

This clonotype was detected ten times or more. The chain couples TRBV6-1 to TRBJ1-1, with D unclear. Trimming pared 0 bases from V and 13 bases from J, leaving 0 bases between. From germline, CDR1 is MNHNS and CDR2 SASEGT. This CDR3 contains 8 residues. The CDR3 reads CASSEAFF. The DNA of the CDR3 is TGTGCCAGCAGTGAAGCTTTCTTT.

The genes are TRBV9 and TRBJ2-7; 9 bases agree with TRBD2. Germline-derived CDR1 and CDR2 are SGDLS and YYNGEE. The ends lost 4 bases at V and 5 bases at J; junction bases unmatched: 10. This CDR3 has 15 amino acids. This CDR3 reads CASSLSGGRGHEQYF. CDR3 coding DNA: TGTGCCAGCAGCCTATCCGGCGGGAGGGGGCACGAGCAGTACTTC. The complete variable domain, with remaining parts taken from reference TRBV9 and TRBJ2-7, reads DSGVTQTPKHLITATGQRVTLRCSPRSGDLSVYWYQQSLDQGLQFLIQYYNGEERAKGNILERFSAQQFPDLHSELNLSSLELGDSALYFCASSLSGGRGHEQYFGPGTRLTVT.

In its sample, this clonotype was seen many times. The chain links TRBV29-1 to TRBJ2-7; TRBD1 matches at 7 bases. The germline CDR1 and CDR2 sequences are SQVTM and ANQGSEA. The CDR3 covers 13 residues. J lost 1 base, V lost 6 bases, and 6 bases had no gene match. CDR3 coding DNA: TGCAGCGTGACAGGGAAGGTTTCCTACGAGCAGTACTTC. Translation: CSVTGKVSYEQYF.

A few counts support this clonotype. This chain joins TRBV20-1 and TRBJ2-3; 12 bases are shared with TRBD2. Unmatched junction bases numbered 3, after V lost 7 bases and J lost 1 base. In germline, CDR1 is DFQATT, CDR2 SNEGSKA (reference sequence). This CDR3 contains 14 residues. CDR3 sequence reads: CSVRTSGGTDTQYF. The CDR3 DNA is TGCAGTGTCAGGACTAGCGGGGGCACAGATACGCAGTATTTT.

The chain joins TRBV29-1 to TRBJ2-1; 8 nucleotides agree with TRBD1. CDR3 length equals 14 residues. CDR1 SQVTM and CDR2 ANQGSEA come from the germline V gene. The trim removed 4 bases at V and 3 bases at J, leaving 5 bases unmatched. The CDR3, as DNA: TGCAGCGTTGTTGGGACAGGATTCTACAATGAGCAGTTCTTC. Translation gives CSVVGTGFYNEQFF.

This clonotype was seen many times. The chain links TRBV7-2 to TRBJ2-7; 11 bases fit TRBD2. CDR1 and CDR2 from the germline V gene are SGHTA and FQGNSA. The CDR3 loop spans 15 amino acids. J was trimmed by 2 bases and V by 5 bases; bases with no gene match: 5. CDR3 protein: CASSPRLAGTYEQYF. The CDR3 DNA is TGTGCCAGCAGCCCTCGACTAGCGGGAACCTACGAGCAGTACTTC.

This chain joins TRBV28 and TRBJ1-5; D not resolved. Germline-derived CDR1 and CDR2 are MDHEN and SYDVKM. This CDR3 region has 13 residues. V lost 3 bases, J lost 7 bases, and 10 bases lay in between. CDR3 nucleotides: TGTGCCAGCAGTTTTGGGCGGGAGCAGCCCCAGCATTTT. Its translation is CASSFGREQPQHF. The whole variable domain, remainder taken from reference TRBV28 and TRBJ1-5, is DVKVTQSSRYLVKRTGEKVFLECVQDMDHENMFWYRQDPGLGLRLIYFSYDVKMKEKGDIPEGYSVSREKKERFSLILESASTNQTSMYLCASSFGREQPQHFGDGTRLSIL.

The chain joins TRBV29-1 to TRBJ1-2, with 11 bases lining up with TRBD1. Germline V CDR1 and CDR2: SQVTM, ANQGSEA. The V and J ends lost 2 bases and 6 bases, in that order; junction bases with no gene match: 11. The CDR3 length is 16 residues. CDR3 sequence: CSVEKWGTGGNDGYTF. CDR3 in DNA: TGCAGCGTTGAAAAATGGGGGACAGGGGGAAACGATGGCTACACCTTC.

This chain joins TRBV4-2 and TRBJ2-1; D remains ambiguous. The CDR3 has 15 residues. Germline V lookup: CDR1 LGHNA, CDR2 YNFKEQ. V was shortened by 8 bases and J by 4 bases, with 18 bases between the two germline ends. Here the CDR3 DNA reads TGTGCCAGCGGGATTACGGCGGAGCAGTACAATGAGCAGTTCTTC. The encoded protein is CASGITAEQYNEQFF.

This clonotype was observed a few times. The rearrangement joins TRBV7-8 to TRBJ2-7, with 8 bases matching TRBD2. V lost 9 bases, J lost 5 bases, and 12 bases stayed unmatched. This CDR3 has 14 residues. Germline CDR1 is SGHVS and CDR2 is FQNEAQ. The CDR3 spells CASLRAGGLNEQYF. Written as DNA, the CDR3 is TGTGCCAGTCTACGTGCGGGGGGTCTCAACGAGCAGTACTTC.

This clonotype showed up just a few times. CDR3 protein: CSADPGTSPYEQYF. The CDR3 bases are TGCAGTGCTGACCCCGGGACATCGCCCTACGAGCAGTACTTC. The genes are TRBV20-1 and TRBJ2-7; a weak D match, TRBD1 (6 bases). The CDR3 is 14 amino acids. The germline V gene has CDR1 DFQATT and CDR2 SNEGSKA (reference sequence). Trimming shortened V by 5 bases and J by 2 bases, and 16 bases separated the two germline ends.

V usage is TRBV20-1 and J usage is TRBJ1-1; 10 bases fit TRBD1. There are 14 residues in the CDR3. Germline V gene sequence: CDR1 DFQATT, CDR2 SNEGSKA (reference sequence). The V and J ends lost 5 bases and 9 bases, in that order; junction bases with no gene match: 12. CDR3 in DNA: TGCAGTGCTGACCCCGGACAGGGGGTGTCTCAAGCTTTCTTT. Amino acids: CSADPGQGVSQAFF.

This clonotype was seen just once. The chain uses TRBV7-2 and TRBJ2-7; tentatively, D is TRBD2 (7 bases). The CDR3 has 15 amino acids. Trimming removed 4 bases from V and 2 bases from J, with 15 bases in between. Germline CDR1 SGHTA, CDR2 FQGNSA. The CDR3 DNA sequence: TGTGCCAGCAGCTCTCGGTCGGGGGGCCCCTACGAGCAGTACTTC. Protein: CASSSRSGGPYEQYF.

This clonotype was counted at least ten times. The chain employs TRBV29-1 and TRBJ1-2; D ambiguous. Trimming shortened V by 2 bases and J by 8 bases, and 9 bases separated the two germline ends. Looked up from germline, CDR1 is SQVTM and CDR2 is ANQGSEA. The CDR3 sequence is 11 residues long. The CDR3, as DNA: TGCAGCGTTGAATTTGGATTGGGCTACACCTTC. Its protein product is CSVEFGLGYTF.

The chain uses TRBV5-6 and TRBJ2-7; D unclear. The germline CDR1 and CDR2 sequences are SGHDT and YYEEEE. V gave up 6 bases and J gave up 0 bases, with 13 bases separating them. This CDR3 is 14 amino acids long. The CDR3 region is CASTDSESSYEQYF. CDR3 nucleotides: TGTGCCAGCACCGACTCGGAGAGCTCCTACGAGCAGTACTTC.

The chain recombines TRBV7-8 with TRBJ1-4; D is unresolved. The V gene's germline CDR1 is SGHVS and CDR2 FQNEAQ. V was cut by 3 bases and J by 4 bases, with 9 bases left in between. The CDR3 covers 14 residues. CDR3 protein: CASSFGQINEKLFF. The CDR3 DNA is TGTGCCAGCAGCTTCGGGCAGATTAATGAAAAACTGTTTTTT.

This clonotype has more than one count but fewer than ten. The V call is TRBV20-1, the J call TRBJ2-7, with a possible D match to TRBD1 (6 bases). The CDR3 extends over 10 amino acids. Germline lookup yields CDR1 DFQATT and CDR2 SNEGSKA (reference sequence). V lost 5 bases and J lost 4, with 6 bases in between. The chain's CDR3 is CSAGQYEQYF. CDR3 nucleotide sequence: TGCAGTGCTGGACAGTACGAGCAGTACTTC.

This clonotype appeared many times. The rearrangement uses TRBV10-2 and TRBJ2-2, with 11 bases lining up with TRBD2. In germline, CDR1 is WSHSY, CDR2 SAAADI. V lost 6 bases to trimming and J lost 6 bases; unmatched junction nucleotides: 3. This CDR3 region has 14 residues. The DNA for the CDR3 is TGCGCCAGCAGCCGGACTAGCGGGCCCGGGGAGCTGTTTTTT. Its translation is CASSRTSGPGELFF.

There are many counts of this clonotype. This chain uses TRBV5-1 with TRBJ2-3; 11 bases agree with TRBD2. Losses at the gene ends were 4 bases for V and 1 base for J; bases not matched to a gene: 14. Germline CDR1 is SGHRS and CDR2 is YFSETQ. The CDR3 length is 19 residues. For the CDR3, the DNA is TGCGCCAGCAGCCATCTAGCGGGAGGCCATCTGGCGGGCACAGATACGCAGTATTTT. Translating gives CASSHLAGGHLAGTDTQYF.

J is TRBJ1-1 and V is TRBV20-1; D remains unclear. Germline CDR1 is DFQATT and CDR2 is SNEGSKA (reference sequence). The V end lost 0 bases, the J end lost 1 base, and 12 bases lay between the germline ends. The CDR3 has 15 residues. The DNA of the CDR3 is TGCAGTGCTAGAGATCCCCTCACAAAGAACACTGAAGCTTTCTTT. This gives the protein CSARDPLTKNTEAFF.

About this clonotype itself: Relative to the germline gene, one junction end is altered; a read error may explain this. The CDR3 nucleotides read TGTGCCAGCAGCGTAGCCGGGACTAGCGGGGGGGAGCGGTTCTTC. Translation gives CASSVAGTSGGERFF. The rearrangement joins TRBV9 to TRBJ2-1; 16 bases are shared with TRBD2. In germline, CDR1 is SGDLS, CDR2 YYNGEE. The CDR3 is made up of 15 amino acids.

This clonotype has more than one count but fewer than ten. The rearrangement joins TRBV6-5 to TRBJ2-2; tentatively, D is TRBD2 (8 bases). Looked up from germline, CDR1 is MNHEY and CDR2 is SVGAGI. V was shortened by 5 bases and J by 8 bases, with 15 bases between the two germline ends. The CDR3 runs 14 residues. The CDR3 nucleotides are TGTGCCAGCAGTAACGGGAGGGGGCATGGGGAGCTGTTTTTT. This translates into CASSNGRGHGELFF.